This TCR beta chain derives from a study of low-dose radiotherapy and immunotherapy resistance in tumors. As for the study in general: Cohort 2 patients were irradiated with 1 Gy every two weeks, reaching 13 Gy over 26 weeks. Intravenous ipilimumab 1 mg/kg every six weeks was given with nivolumab 240 mg every two weeks.

This clonotype has ten or more counts. Gene-specific TRAV and TRBV primers were used for first-strand cDNA, covering alpha and beta chains. TCR amplification ran roughly 20 PCR cycles using constant-region and V-primer adapter primers. Following isolation, mRNA was amplified via in vitro transcription. TCRdb itself ran the reads through MiXCR, one entry per CDR3 protein. Of nearly 60,000 distinct CDR3 sequences listed, under 30% were seen once; the top ten hold 6.5% to 7%. Time point here: after trial treatment. Indicated treatment: LDRT plus nivolumab, ipilimumab, low-dose cyclophosphamide and aspirin (RACIN trial). The sample was PBMCs, taken after low-dose radiotherapy plus immunotherapy. The sequence came from a male donor with prostate cancer.

This CDR3 reads CSVVGGNSYEQYF. CDR3 bases: TGCAGCGTTGTGGGGGGAAACTCCTACGAGCAGTACTTC. The V gene is TRBV29-1, the J gene TRBJ2-7; D might be TRBD2 (6 bases). CDR1 and CDR2 from the germline V gene are SQVTM and ANQGSEA. This CDR3 is built from 13 residues. Trimming stripped 4 bases from V and 0 bases from J, with 10 bases between.